This T cell receptor beta chain is from a study of shared clonotypes between healthy human individuals. The study, taken as a whole, reports: Only a few donors were included, so the genetic and exposure-history diversity represented was limited. Rarefaction showed sorted-subset sequencing was incomplete despite large depth.

Per the original data handling: ImmunoSEQ yielded junction-only sequences lacking quality scores, so filtering differed. Measured with immunoSEQ multiplex PCR; TCRdb has only the in-frame clones, and not every one. V and J calls plus clone size are reproduced from that table; the DNA served to infer D and trimming. This table has about 2.1 million clones, roughly 95% appearing once. CD45RO-negative cells were positively selected for CCR7, leaving out terminally differentiated effector memory CD45RA+ cells. Concerning this clone: Its antigen is unknown.

The CDR3 runs to 17 residues. The J segment lost 4 bases and the V segment lost 3 bases, leaving 14 bases of the junction unmatched. In germline, CDR1 is MGHRA, CDR2 YSYEKL. This rearrangement joins TRBV4-1 to TRBJ1-2; 7 nucleotides line up with TRBD1. The sample taken for sequencing was naive CD8+ T cells from PBMCs. The sequence was collected from a man aged 18 to 29 in good health. Some clones in this sample may be carry-over from other donors' samples. The CDR3 DNA reads as TGCGCCAGCAGCCACCCTCAGGGGGGCAGTTTATTCTATGGCTACACCTTC. Its protein product is CASSHPQGGSLFYGYTF.